The present entry profiles one TCR beta chain with its context. This entry is derived from a study of control samples from healthy donors and cancer patients. Some clones are missing from TCRdb's copy, which holds only in-frame ones; the method was immunoSEQ multiplex PCR. The table has 130,000 to 150,000 clones, just under 95% seen once. Germline values: CDR1 MNHEY, CDR2 SVGAGI. V lost 3 bases to trimming and J lost 1 base; unmatched junction nucleotides: 5. This CDR3 is built from 16 residues. This clonotype was obtained from a man between 60 and 75 years old with colorectal cancer. The chain links TRBV6-5 to TRBJ2-5; 10 bases line up with TRBD1. The sample taken for sequencing was PBMCs. The CDR3 protein is CASSYSGQGGQETQYF. In DNA form, the CDR3 reads TGTGCCAGCAGTTATTCCGGACAGGGGGGCCAAGAGACCCAGTACTTC.